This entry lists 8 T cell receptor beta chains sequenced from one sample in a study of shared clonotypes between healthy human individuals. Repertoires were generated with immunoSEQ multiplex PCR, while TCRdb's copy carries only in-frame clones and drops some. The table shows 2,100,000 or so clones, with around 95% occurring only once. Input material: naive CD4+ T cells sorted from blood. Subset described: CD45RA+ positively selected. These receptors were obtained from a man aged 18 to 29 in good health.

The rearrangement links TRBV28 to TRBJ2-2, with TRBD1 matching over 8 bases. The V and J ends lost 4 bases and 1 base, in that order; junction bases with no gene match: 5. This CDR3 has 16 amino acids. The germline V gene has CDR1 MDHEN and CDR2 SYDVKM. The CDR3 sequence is CASSSQGAGNTGELFF. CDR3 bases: TGTGCCAGCAGTTCTCAGGGGGCGGGGAACACCGGGGAGCTGTTTTTT.

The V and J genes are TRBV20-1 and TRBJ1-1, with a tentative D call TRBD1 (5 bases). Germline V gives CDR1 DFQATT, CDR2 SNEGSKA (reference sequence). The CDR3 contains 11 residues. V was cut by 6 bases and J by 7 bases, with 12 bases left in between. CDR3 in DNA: TGCAGTGCCAGACAGCAGGGTGAAGCTTTCTTT. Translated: CSARQQGEAFF.

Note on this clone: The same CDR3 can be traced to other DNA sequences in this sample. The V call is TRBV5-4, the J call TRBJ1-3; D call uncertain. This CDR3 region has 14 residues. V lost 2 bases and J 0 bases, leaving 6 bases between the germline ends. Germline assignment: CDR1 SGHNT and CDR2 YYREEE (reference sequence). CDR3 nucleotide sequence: TGTGCCAGCAGCTTAGACAACTCTGGAAACACCATATATTTT. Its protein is CASSLDNSGNTIYF.

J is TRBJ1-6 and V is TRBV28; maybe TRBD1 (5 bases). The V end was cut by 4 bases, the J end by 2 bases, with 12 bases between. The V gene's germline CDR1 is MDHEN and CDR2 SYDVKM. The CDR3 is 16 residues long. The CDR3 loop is CASSYSRGTYNSPLHF. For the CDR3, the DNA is TGTGCCAGCAGTTACAGCCGGGGCACCTATAATTCACCCCTCCACTTT.

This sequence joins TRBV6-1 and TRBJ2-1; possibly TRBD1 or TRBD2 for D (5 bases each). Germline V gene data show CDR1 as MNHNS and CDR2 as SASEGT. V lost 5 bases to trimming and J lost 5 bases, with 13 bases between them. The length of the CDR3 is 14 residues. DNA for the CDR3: TGTGCCAGCAGTCTCGAGCTGGGGGACAATGAGCAGTTCTTC. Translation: CASSLELGDNEQFF.

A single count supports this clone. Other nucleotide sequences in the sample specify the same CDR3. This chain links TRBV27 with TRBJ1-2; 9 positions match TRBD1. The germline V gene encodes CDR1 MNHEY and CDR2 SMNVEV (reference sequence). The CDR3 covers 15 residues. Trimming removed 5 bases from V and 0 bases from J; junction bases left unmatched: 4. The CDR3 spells CASSLTGGPNYGYTF. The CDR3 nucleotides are TGTGCCAGCAGTCTGACAGGGGGTCCTAACTATGGCTACACCTTC.

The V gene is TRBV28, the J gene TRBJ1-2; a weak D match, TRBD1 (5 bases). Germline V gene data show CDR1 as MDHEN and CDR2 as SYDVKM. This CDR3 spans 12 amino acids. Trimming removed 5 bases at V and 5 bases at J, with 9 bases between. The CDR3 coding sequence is TGTGCCAGCAGTAAACAGGTTTATGGCTACACCTTC. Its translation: CASSKQVYGYTF.

The CDR3: CASRGQGMGNQPQHF. The CDR3 DNA is TGTGCCAGCAGGGGACAGGGGATGGGCAATCAGCCCCAGCATTTT. The genes are TRBV28 and TRBJ1-5; 10 bases are a match to TRBD1. J lost 2 bases, V lost 6 bases, and 4 bases had no gene match. Germline V gene data show CDR1 as MDHEN and CDR2 as SYDVKM. The CDR3 sequence is 15 residues long.